The sequence of this TCR beta chain was determined in a study of blood T cell repertoires in COVID-19. Study information: The United States, Italy and Spain supplied acute and convalescent COVID-19 samples.

As originally analysed: Amplifying reference gene primers gave estimates of nucleated cell counts. The protocol was immunoSEQ multiplex PCR, while the TCRdb copy is restricted to in-frame clones and leaves out a portion. The DNA gave D and trimming, while V, J and clone size come from that table. Altogether some 150,000 clones are present, approximately 80% being singletons, with the ten largest covering around 6.2%. J was trimmed by 3 bases and V by 6 bases; bases with no gene match: 7. Germline loops: CDR1 SQVTM, CDR2 ANQGSEA. The CDR3 extends over 13 amino acids. V usage is TRBV29-1 and J usage is TRBJ2-7; 8 nucleotides line up with TRBD1. The sample was PBMCs or T cells enriched from blood (not recorded which). The receptor comes from a middle-aged woman who had recovered from COVID-19. CDR3 loop: CSVSQTGVYEQYF. The CDR3 DNA reads as TGCAGCGTCTCCCAGACAGGGGTCTACGAGCAGTACTTC.